Below are 32 T cell receptor beta chains sequenced from a single sample in a study of cytomegalovirus exposure and HLA in healthy donors. PCR was performed using 60 Vbeta and 13 Jbeta primers. The table came from immunoSEQ multiplex PCR; TCRdb's copy has only in-frame clones and leaves some out. The table includes about 130,000 clones, around four fifths detected once. Sequencing used PBMCs. The receptors were sampled from a male donor in good health and CMV-seropositive.

The CDR3 bases are TGTGCCAGCAGCTTAGAAACGGGGAACTACAATGAGCAGTTCTTC. Translated, it gives CASSLETGNYNEQFF. This sequence joins TRBV11-2 and TRBJ2-1; tentatively, D is TRBD2 (5 bases). The germline CDR1 and CDR2 sequences are SGHAT and FQNNGV. Trimming removed 0 bases from V and 3 bases from J, with 9 bases in between. The CDR3 covers 15 residues. Full variable domain (remainder filled in from reference TRBV11-2 and TRBJ2-1): EAGVAQSPRYKIIEKRQSVAFWCNPISGHATLYWYQQILGQGPKLLIQFQNNGVVDDSQLPKDRFSAERLKGVDSTLKIQPAKLEDSAVYLCASSLETGNYNEQFFGPGTRLTVL.

The chain is built from TRBV19 and TRBJ1-5; the D gene is possibly TRBD1 (6 bases). The germline CDR1 and CDR2 sequences are LNHDA and SQIVND (reference sequence). The CDR3 consists of 14 residues. Trimming shortened V by 5 bases and J by 4 bases, and 12 bases separated the two germline ends. CDR3 residues: CASSHGQINQPQHF. The CDR3 DNA follows: TGTGCCAGTAGTCACGGACAGATAAATCAGCCCCAGCATTTT.

This clone was detected only once. The chain employs TRBV30 and TRBJ2-1; perhaps TRBD2 as D (5 bases). V shed 4 bases and J shed 9 bases, with 16 bases lying between them. The CDR3 consists of 13 residues. Germline CDR1 and CDR2: GTSNPN and SVGIG (reference sequence). CDR3 nucleotides: TGTGCCTGGACGTCGGGAAGGAATACTGAGCAGTTCTTC. It codes for CAWTSGRNTEQFF.

V usage is TRBV2 and J usage is TRBJ1-2; 7 bases line up with TRBD1. V lost 0 bases, J lost 8 bases, and 9 bases stayed unmatched. The CDR3 runs to 15 residues. Germline V CDR1 and CDR2: SNHLY, FYNNEI. CDR3 nucleotide sequence: TGTGCCAGCAGTGAAGCTTCTGGGGACAGAAAAGGCTACACCTTC. It specifies CASSEASGDRKGYTF.

The gene calls are TRBV28 and TRBJ1-2; a weak D match, TRBD1 (5 bases). The length of the CDR3 is 13 residues. Per germline, CDR1 MDHEN and CDR2 SYDVKM. V shed 4 bases and J shed 2 bases, with 8 bases lying between them. The CDR3 DNA sequence: TGTGCCAGCAGTTCGGGACTCAACTATGGCTACACCTTC. Translated, it gives CASSSGLNYGYTF.

J is TRBJ2-5 and V is TRBV7-3; TRBD2 agrees at 8 bases. The CDR3 contains 16 residues. The V and J ends lost 2 bases and 4 bases, in that order; junction bases with no gene match: 9. The germline V gene encodes CDR1 SGHTA and CDR2 FQGTGA. The CDR3 DNA reads as TGTGCCAGCAGCTTATTCGCCAGGAGCGGGGGAGAGACCCAGTACTTC. Its protein product is CASSLFARSGGETQYF. The full variable domain, its missing parts supplied by reference TRBV7-3 and TRBJ2-5, is GAGVSQTPSNKVTEKGKYVELRCDPISGHTALYWYRQSLGQGPEFLIYFQGTGAADDSGLPNDRFFAVRPEGSVSTLKIQRTERGDSAVYLCASSLFARSGGETQYFGPGTRLLVL.

The rearrangement links TRBV9 to TRBJ1-5; D perhaps matches TRBD1 (5 bases). Germline assignment: CDR1 SGDLS and CDR2 YYNGEE. The V end lost 4 bases, the J end lost 3 bases, and 17 bases lay between the germline ends. This CDR3 is built from 16 residues. The DNA of the CDR3 is TGTGCCAGCAGCCCAAGCCCGGACGGACACAATCAGCCCCAGCATTTT. Translation gives CASSPSPDGHNQPQHF.

The CDR3 is CASSVLGGNEQFF. The CDR3 DNA is TGTGCCAGCAGCGTGTTGGGGGGAAATGAGCAGTTCTTC. The V call is TRBV9, the J call TRBJ2-1; possibly TRBD2 for D (6 bases). Germline CDR1 SGDLS, CDR2 YYNGEE. The CDR3 extends over 13 amino acids. Trimming removed 2 bases at V and 7 bases at J, with 10 bases between.

The count of this clone is one. The chain couples TRBV2 to TRBJ2-2; 13 bases match TRBD2. The trim removed 5 bases at V and 5 bases at J, leaving 11 bases unmatched. Germline V CDR1 and CDR2: SNHLY, FYNNEI. This CDR3 is 18 amino acids long. As DNA, the CDR3 is TGTGCCAGCAGTCCGCCAGCCCCGGGACTAGCGGGGACCGGGGAGCTGTTTTTT. It specifies CASSPPAPGLAGTGELFF.

The V call is TRBV4-3, the J call TRBJ2-1; no clear D. Trimming removed 1 base at V and 10 bases at J, with 11 bases between. The CDR3 runs to 13 residues. Per the germline V gene, CDR1 is LGHNA and CDR2 is YSLEER. Here the CDR3 DNA reads TGCGCCAGCAGCCAAGGACTCCTTGGGGAGCAGTTCTTC. It translates to CASSQGLLGEQFF.

This clone has just a few counts. The chain has TRBV30 and TRBJ2-7, with D possibly TRBD2 on 5 matching bases. Deletions cut 1 base from V and 1 base from J, with 8 bases between. Per germline, CDR1 GTSNPN and CDR2 SVGIG (reference sequence). This CDR3 contains 13 residues. CDR3 sequence reads: CAWSAGLSYEQYF. As DNA, the CDR3 is TGTGCCTGGAGTGCTGGACTTTCCTACGAGCAGTACTTC.

In regard to this clone: Relative to the germline gene, one junction end is altered; a read error may explain this. The rearrangement links TRBV7-9 to TRBJ2-5; perhaps TRBD1 as D (5 bases). The V gene's germline CDR1 is SEHNR and CDR2 FQNEAQ (reference sequence). CDR3 length equals 13 residues. The CDR3, as DNA: TGTTCCAGCAGCACGACAGAACAAGAGACCCAGTACTTC. Protein product: CSSSTTEQETQYF.

This chain joins TRBV5-7 and TRBJ1-2, with 11 bases matching TRBD1. TRBV5-7 is an open reading frame, and its role is uncertain. This CDR3 is 17 amino acids long. Trimming removed 0 bases from V and 7 bases from J; junction bases left unmatched: 11. The CDR3 nucleotides read TGTGCCAGCAGCTTGGAGCAACCGGGACAGGGGGTCTGTGGCTACACCTTC. Residues: CASSLEQPGQGVCGYTF.

V is TRBV4-1 and J is TRBJ1-1, with D maybe TRBD1 (6 bases). The V end was cut by 0 bases, the J end by 1 base, with 6 bases between. CDR3 length: 14 residues. Germline lookup yields CDR1 MGHRA and CDR2 YSYEKL. The CDR3 loop is CASSQDRGNTEAFF. The CDR3 DNA is TGCGCCAGCAGCCAAGACAGGGGGAACACTGAAGCTTTCTTT.

This rearrangement joins TRBV7-2 to TRBJ2-7; TRBD2 aligns across 15 bases. CDR3 length: 15 residues. Germline CDR1 and CDR2: SGHTA and FQGNSA. The V segment lost 5 bases and the J segment 7 bases; nucleotides outside the gene matches: 6. CDR3 sequence reads: CASSLGLAGGREQYF. The CDR3 DNA reads as TGTGCCAGCAGCCTGGGACTAGCGGGAGGTAGGGAGCAGTACTTC.

This clone was observed a single time. The V and J genes are TRBV5-4 and TRBJ2-5, with TRBD2 as a possible D gene (5 bases). This CDR3 comprises 18 residues. Looked up from germline, CDR1 is SGHNT and CDR2 is YYREEE (reference sequence). V gave up 4 bases and J gave up 0 bases, with 22 bases separating them. The CDR3: CASSPLFAGSTDQETQYF. The CDR3 DNA follows: TGTGCCAGCAGCCCCTTATTTGCGGGTTCGACGGACCAAGAGACCCAGTACTTC.

The chain combines TRBV6-5 with TRBJ1-6, with 10 nucleotides matching TRBD1. CDR3 length: 15 residues. The germline gives CDR1 MNHEY, CDR2 SVGAGI. V gave up 6 bases and J gave up 7 bases; unmatched junction bases: 6. CDR3 in amino acids: CASSRTGGGNSPLHF. The DNA for the CDR3 is TGTGCCAGCAGCCGGACAGGGGGAGGCAATTCACCCCTCCACTTT.

This chain connects TRBV13 to TRBJ1-6; 8 positions agree with TRBD1. Per germline, CDR1 PRHDT and CDR2 FYEKMQ (reference sequence). The V segment lost 2 bases and the J segment 0 bases; nucleotides outside the gene matches: 6. There are 18 residues in the CDR3. Here the CDR3 DNA reads TGTGCCAGCAGCTTAAGAACAGGGGGAAGCTCCTATAATTCACCCCTCCACTTT. It codes for CASSLRTGGSSYNSPLHF.

The V call is TRBV7-9, the J call TRBJ2-2; 10 bases fit TRBD2. This CDR3 is 14 amino acids long. V gave up 7 bases and J gave up 4 bases; unmatched junction bases: 3. Looked up from germline, CDR1 is SEHNR and CDR2 is FQNEAQ (reference sequence). CDR3 nucleotides: TGTGCCAGCACCCTAGCGGGAGTCACCGGGGAGCTGTTTTTT. Amino acid sequence: CASTLAGVTGELFF.

The chain employs TRBV9 and TRBJ2-2, with 7 bases fitting TRBD2. This CDR3 comprises 15 residues. Unmatched junction bases numbered 6, after V lost 3 bases and J lost 4 bases. From germline, CDR1 is SGDLS and CDR2 YYNGEE. CDR3 nucleotide sequence: TGTGCCAGCAGCGGCGGGGGAGTGGGCACCGGGGAGCTGTTTTTT. Encoded protein: CASSGGGVGTGELFF. The full variable domain, rest sourced from reference TRBV9 and TRBJ2-2, is DSGVTQTPKHLITATGQRVTLRCSPRSGDLSVYWYQQSLDQGLQFLIQYYNGEERAKGNILERFSAQQFPDLHSELNLSSLELGDSALYFCASSGGGVGTGELFFGEGSRLTVL.

This chain links TRBV6-6 with TRBJ1-1, with 7 bases lining up with TRBD1. V lost 6 bases to trimming and J lost 5 bases; unmatched junction nucleotides: 12. The germline gives CDR1 MNHNY, CDR2 SVGAGI (reference sequence). The CDR3 consists of 15 residues. CDR3 region: CASSHDRDLGTEAFF. Here the CDR3 DNA reads TGTGCCAGCAGCCACGACAGGGATCTGGGGACTGAAGCTTTCTTT.

This clone came up once. The chain has TRBV5-1 and TRBJ2-5; TRBD1 matches at 7 bases. The end of the DNA aligns better with TRBJ2-7, so the J call may be wrong. This CDR3 comprises 15 residues. CDR1 and CDR2 from the germline V gene are SGHRS and YFSETQ. CDR3 bases: TGCGCCAGCAGCTCGGGGACCGCCACAGGGGTCGAGCAGTACTTC. It codes for CASSSGTATGVEQYF.

The sample holds one count of this clone. The chain is built from TRBV28 and TRBJ2-7; 7 bases map to TRBD2. The J segment lost 5 bases and the V segment lost 6 bases, leaving 10 bases of the junction unmatched. The CDR3 is 14 amino acids. The germline CDR1 and CDR2 sequences are MDHEN and SYDVKM. The CDR3 nucleotides read TGTGCCAGCAGGAACCGGGACTATTTCAACGAGCAGTACTTC. Encoded protein: CASRNRDYFNEQYF.

The CDR3 sequence is CATSRAVTEAFF. The CDR3 DNA follows: TGTGCCACCAGCAGAGCGGTAACTGAAGCTTTCTTT. The J gene is TRBJ1-1, the V gene TRBV15; D gene ambiguous. Trimming took off 1 base at V and 5 bases at J, with 5 bases between the two ends. CDR1 is LNHNV and CDR2 is YYDKDF in the germline V gene (reference sequence). This CDR3 has 12 residues.

J is TRBJ1-1 and V is TRBV11-1; D may be TRBD1 (5 bases). This CDR3 is built from 15 residues. With 4 bases removed from V and 4 bases from J, the gap between germline ends came to 16 bases. Germline V gives CDR1 SGHAT, CDR2 FQDESV (reference sequence). The CDR3 protein is CASSSQGLFSTEAFF. The CDR3 DNA reads TGTGCCAGCAGCTCCCAGGGATTATTTAGCACTGAAGCTTTCTTT.

This chain links TRBV9 with TRBJ2-7; 15 bases are shared with TRBD2. This CDR3 is built from 15 residues. With 3 bases clipped from V and 5 bases from J, the junction kept 3 bases outside the gene matches. The germline V gene has CDR1 SGDLS and CDR2 YYNGEE. In DNA form, the CDR3 reads TGTGCCAGCAGCGCCCGGACTAGCGGGAGGGACGAGCAGTACTTC. Translation gives CASSARTSGRDEQYF.

With regard to this clone: One end of the junction is discordant with germline, which a read error may explain. Other DNA variants within this sample encode the same CDR3. The V gene is TRBV27, the J gene TRBJ2-7, with 7 bases identical to TRBD1. Germline lookup yields CDR1 MNHEY and CDR2 SMNVEV (reference sequence). The CDR3 sequence is 14 residues long. CDR3: CASSLAVTGTEQYF. CDR3 in DNA: TGTGCCAGCAGTCTCGCAGTGACAGGGACCGAGCAGTATTTC.

J is TRBJ2-1 and V is TRBV7-8; no firm D call. Germline CDR1 SGHVS, CDR2 FQNEAQ. With 7 bases removed from V and 1 base from J, the gap between germline ends came to 14 bases. The CDR3 sequence is 15 residues long. CDR3 in amino acids: CASKVRGSSYNEQFF. Here the CDR3 DNA reads TGTGCCAGCAAAGTAAGAGGTTCTTCCTACAATGAGCAGTTCTTC. Full variable domain (missing parts from reference TRBV7-8 and TRBJ2-1): GAGVSQSPRYKVAKRGQDVALRCDPISGHVSLFWYQQALGQGPEFLTYFQNEAQLDKSGLPSDRFFAERPEGSVSTLKIQRTQQEDSAVYLCASKVRGSSYNEQFFGPGTRLTVL.

Only a few counts were recorded for this clone. The gene calls are TRBV5-1 and TRBJ2-5; TRBD1 agrees at 7 bases. This CDR3 comprises 15 residues. The V gene end was trimmed by 5 bases and the J gene end by 5 bases; junction bases not matched to a gene: 12. CDR1 is SGHRS, CDR2 YFSETQ, per germline. As DNA, the CDR3 is TGCGCCAGCAGTTTGATTGTAGGGGGCCAGGAGACCCAGTACTTC. It translates to CASSLIVGGQETQYF.

The chain is built from TRBV4-2 and TRBJ2-2; D may be TRBD2 (6 bases). CDR3 length: 13 residues. V dropped 4 bases and J dropped 5 bases, with 8 bases sitting between them. Per germline, CDR1 LGHNA and CDR2 YNFKEQ. This chain's CDR3 is CASSRGLTGELFF. The DNA of the CDR3 is TGTGCCAGCAGCCGAGGACTAACCGGGGAGCTGTTTTTT.

The genes are TRBV6-1 and TRBJ2-7, with 9 bases that match TRBD1. After removal of 4 bases from V and 5 bases from J, the junction contained 0 bases not matched to a gene. The CDR3 runs 12 residues. Germline CDR1 and CDR2: MNHNS and SASEGT. The CDR3 region has the DNA TGTGCCAGCAGTGGACAGGGGGACGAGCAGTACTTC. It yields the protein CASSGQGDEQYF.

V is TRBV5-1 and J is TRBJ2-7; D possibly corresponds to TRBD2 (6 bases). The V gene lost 6 bases and the J gene lost 3 bases, with 16 bases spanning the gap. Germline-derived CDR1 and CDR2 are SGHRS and YFSETQ. This CDR3 has 14 amino acids. The CDR3 loop reads CASTPRGMGYEQYF. CDR3 nucleotide sequence: TGCGCCAGCACCCCCCGGGGGATGGGCTACGAGCAGTACTTC.